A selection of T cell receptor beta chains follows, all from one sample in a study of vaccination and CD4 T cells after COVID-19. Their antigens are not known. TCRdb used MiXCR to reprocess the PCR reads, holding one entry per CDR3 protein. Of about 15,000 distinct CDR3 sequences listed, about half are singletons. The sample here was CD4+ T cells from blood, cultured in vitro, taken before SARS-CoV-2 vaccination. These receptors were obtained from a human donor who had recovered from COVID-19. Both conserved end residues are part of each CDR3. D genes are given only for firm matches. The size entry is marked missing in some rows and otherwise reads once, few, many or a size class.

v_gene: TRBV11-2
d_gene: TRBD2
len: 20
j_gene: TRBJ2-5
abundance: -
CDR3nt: TGTGCCAGCAGCTTAGATTATGGGACTAGCGGGAGTTCGTCTCAAGAGACCCAGTACTTC
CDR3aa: CASSLDYGTSGSSSQETQYF

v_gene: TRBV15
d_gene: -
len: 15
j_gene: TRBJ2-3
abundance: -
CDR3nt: TGTGCCACCAGCAGAGATTTTTCAGTTGATCAGCCCCAGTATTTT
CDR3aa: CATSRDFSVDQPQYF

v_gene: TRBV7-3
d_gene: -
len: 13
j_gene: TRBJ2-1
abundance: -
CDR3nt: TGTGCCAGCAGCTTTAGCCGGGAGAATGAGCAGTTCTTC
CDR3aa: CASSFSRENEQFF

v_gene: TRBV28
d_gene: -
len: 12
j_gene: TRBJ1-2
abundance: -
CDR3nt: TGTGCCAGCAGTATCAGGGCGCGGGGCTACACCTTC
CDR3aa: CASSIRARGYTF

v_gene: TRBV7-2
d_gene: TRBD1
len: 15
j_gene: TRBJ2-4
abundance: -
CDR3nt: TGTGCCAGCACCCAAGGGGGGACAGGGAGGAACATTCAGTACTTC
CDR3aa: CASTQGGTGRNIQYF

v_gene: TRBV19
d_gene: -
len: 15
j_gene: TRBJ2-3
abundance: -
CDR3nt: TGTGCCAGTAGTAAAGAGGGGTTTGCGGCAGATACGCAGTATTTT
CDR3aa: CASSKEGFAADTQYF

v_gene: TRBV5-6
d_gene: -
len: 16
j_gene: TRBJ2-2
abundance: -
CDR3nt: TGTGCCAGCAGCACACTGACACAGGGGAACACCGGGGAGCTGTTTTTT
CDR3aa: CASSTLTQGNTGELFF

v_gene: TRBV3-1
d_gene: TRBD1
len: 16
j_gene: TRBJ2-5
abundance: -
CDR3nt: TGTGCCAGCAGCCAAGGCGGGACAGGGGTTGGGGAGACCCAGTACTTC
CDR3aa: CASSQGGTGVGETQYF

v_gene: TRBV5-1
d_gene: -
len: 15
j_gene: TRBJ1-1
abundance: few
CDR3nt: TGCGCCAGCAGCTTGAGCGGAGTCGATAACACTGAAGCTTTCTTT
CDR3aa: CASSLSGVDNTEAFF

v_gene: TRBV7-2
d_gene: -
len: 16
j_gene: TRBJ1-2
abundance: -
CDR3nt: TGTGCCAGCAGCTTAGCACCGACAGCAAGAAGGGATGGCTACACCTTC
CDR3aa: CASSLAPTARRDGYTF

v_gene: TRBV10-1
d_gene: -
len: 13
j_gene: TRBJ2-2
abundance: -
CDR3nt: TGCGCCAGCAGTGGGTCTGGGACCGGGGAGCTGTTTTTT
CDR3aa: CASSGSGTGELFF

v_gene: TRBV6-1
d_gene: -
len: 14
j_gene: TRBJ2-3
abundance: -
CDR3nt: TGTGCCAGCAGTGGAGGAGGCGGCACAGATACGCAGTATTTT
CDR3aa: CASSGGGGTDTQYF

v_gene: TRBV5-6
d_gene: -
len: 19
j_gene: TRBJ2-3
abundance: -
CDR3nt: TGTGCCAGCAGCTCCCAGCATGACTCCTTCGGGCGAGGCACAGATACGCAGTATTTT
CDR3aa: CASSSQHDSFGRGTDTQYF

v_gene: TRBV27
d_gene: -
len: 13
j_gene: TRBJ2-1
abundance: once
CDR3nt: TGTGCCAGCAGTTTCCGGAGAGGCAATGAGCAGTTCTTC
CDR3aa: CASSFRRGNEQFF

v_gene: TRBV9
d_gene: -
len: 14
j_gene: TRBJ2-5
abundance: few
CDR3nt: TGTGCCAGCAGCGTAGGACTCCGCGGGGAGACCCAGTACTTC
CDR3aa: CASSVGLRGETQYF

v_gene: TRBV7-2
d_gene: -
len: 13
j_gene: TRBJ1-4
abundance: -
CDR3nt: TGTGCCAGCAGCCAGGATTTTAGTGAAAAACTGTTTTTT
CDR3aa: CASSQDFSEKLFF

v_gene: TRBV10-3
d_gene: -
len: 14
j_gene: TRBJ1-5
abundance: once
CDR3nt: TGTGCCATCAGTGAGTCCGTGGGGAATCAGCCCCAGCATTTT
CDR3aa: CAISESVGNQPQHF

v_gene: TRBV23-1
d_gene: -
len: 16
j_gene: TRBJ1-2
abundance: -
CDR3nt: TGCGCCAGCAGGCTAAAGCCGGGTCACCTTGGGCCTGGCTACACCTTC
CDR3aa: CASRLKPGHLGPGYTF

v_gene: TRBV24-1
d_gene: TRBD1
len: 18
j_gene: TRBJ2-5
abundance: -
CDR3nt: TGTGCCACCAGTGACTCATCCACAACAGGGGTTCCCCAAGAGACCCAGTACTTC
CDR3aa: CATSDSSTTGVPQETQYF

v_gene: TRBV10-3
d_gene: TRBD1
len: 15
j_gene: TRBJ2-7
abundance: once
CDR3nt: TGTGCCATCAGGCACCGGGACAGGGGCCCCTACGAGCAGTACTTC
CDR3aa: CAIRHRDRGPYEQYF

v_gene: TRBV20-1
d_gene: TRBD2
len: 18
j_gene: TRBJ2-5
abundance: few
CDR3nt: TGCAGTGCTTCTGGGATAGCGGGAGGGCCGATCCCCCGGGAGACCCAGTACTTC
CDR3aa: CSASGIAGGPIPRETQYF

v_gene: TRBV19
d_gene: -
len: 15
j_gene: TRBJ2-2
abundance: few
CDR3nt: TGTGCCAGTAAGGGGCTAGTTGGGGAAACCGGGGAGCTGTTTTTT
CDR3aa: CASKGLVGETGELFF

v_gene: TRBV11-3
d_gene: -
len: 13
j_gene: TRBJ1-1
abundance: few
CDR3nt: TGTGCCAGCAGCTGGGGGAGGAACACTGAAGCTTTCTTT
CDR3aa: CASSWGRNTEAFF

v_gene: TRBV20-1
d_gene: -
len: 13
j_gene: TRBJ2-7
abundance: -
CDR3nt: TGCAGTGCTAGATCGGGGGAGGACAACGAGCAGTACTTC
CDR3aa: CSARSGEDNEQYF

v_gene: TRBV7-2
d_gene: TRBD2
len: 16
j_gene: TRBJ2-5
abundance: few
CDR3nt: TGTGCCAGCAGCCCCTCGGCTAGCGGGAGGGGAGAGACCCAGTACTTC
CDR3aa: CASSPSASGRGETQYF

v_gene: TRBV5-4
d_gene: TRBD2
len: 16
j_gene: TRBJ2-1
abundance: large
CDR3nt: TGTGCCAGCAGCTCGACTAGCGCCAGCTCCTACAATGAGCAGTTCTTC
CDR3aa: CASSSTSASSYNEQFF

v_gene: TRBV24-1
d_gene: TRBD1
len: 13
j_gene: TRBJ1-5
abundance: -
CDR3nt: TGTGCCACCAGGGACAGGGGACATCAGCCCCAGCATTTT
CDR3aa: CATRDRGHQPQHF

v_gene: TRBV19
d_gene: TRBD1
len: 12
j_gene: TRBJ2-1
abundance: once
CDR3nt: TGTGCCAGTAGTATAAGGGACAGGAAGCAGTTCTTC
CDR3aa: CASSIRDRKQFF

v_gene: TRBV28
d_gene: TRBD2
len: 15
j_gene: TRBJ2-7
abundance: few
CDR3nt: TGTGCCAGCAGCTCCTCCGCGAGCGGGAGTGTCGAGCAGTACTTC
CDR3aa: CASSSSASGSVEQYF

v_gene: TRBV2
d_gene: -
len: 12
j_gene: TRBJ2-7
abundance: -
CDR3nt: TGTGCCAGCAGAGGAGGGTCCTACGAGCAGTACTTC
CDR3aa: CASRGGSYEQYF

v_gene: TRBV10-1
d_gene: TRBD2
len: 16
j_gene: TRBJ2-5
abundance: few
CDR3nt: TGCGCCAGCAGTGCGGGGACTAGCGGGGGTCAAGAGACCCAGTACTTC
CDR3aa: CASSAGTSGGQETQYF

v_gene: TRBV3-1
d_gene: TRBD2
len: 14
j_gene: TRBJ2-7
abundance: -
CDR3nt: TGTGCCAGCAGCCGGGGACTAGCGGGTAGCGAGCAGTACTTC
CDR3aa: CASSRGLAGSEQYF

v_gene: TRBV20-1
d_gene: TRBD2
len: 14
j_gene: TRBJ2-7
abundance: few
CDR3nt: TGCAGTGCTAGAGGACTAGCGTCGAGGTATGAGCAGTACTTC
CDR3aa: CSARGLASRYEQYF

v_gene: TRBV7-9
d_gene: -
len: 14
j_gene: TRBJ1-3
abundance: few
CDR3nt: TGTGCCAGCAGCCCCTCCCAAGATGAACACACCATATATTTT
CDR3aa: CASSPSQDEHTIYF

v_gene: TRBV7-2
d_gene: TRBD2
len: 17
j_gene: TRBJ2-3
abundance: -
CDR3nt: TGTGCCAGCAGCTTAGTTCTCCGACTAGCGGGAGCAGATACGCAGTATTTT
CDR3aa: CASSLVLRLAGADTQYF

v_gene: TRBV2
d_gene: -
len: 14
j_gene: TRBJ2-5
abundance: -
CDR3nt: TGTGCCAGCAGCGGACCTACTAGAGACGAGACCCAGTACTTC
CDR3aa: CASSGPTRDETQYF

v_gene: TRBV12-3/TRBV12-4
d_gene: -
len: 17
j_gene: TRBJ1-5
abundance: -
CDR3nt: TGTGCCAGCAGTCCATCCTTACGACAGGCGAGCAATCAGCCCCAGCATTTT
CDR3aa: CASSPSLRQASNQPQHF

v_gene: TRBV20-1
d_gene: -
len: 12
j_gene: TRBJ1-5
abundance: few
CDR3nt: TGCAGTGCTAGTTCATCGGGGAAGCCCCAGCATTTT
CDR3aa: CSASSSGKPQHF

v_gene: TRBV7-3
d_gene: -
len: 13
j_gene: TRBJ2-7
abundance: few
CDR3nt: TGTGCCAGCAGCTTAAACGGGACATACGAGCAGTACTTC
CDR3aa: CASSLNGTYEQYF

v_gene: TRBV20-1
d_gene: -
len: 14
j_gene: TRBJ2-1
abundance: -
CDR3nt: TGCAGTGCTAGGATCTTTTGGGAGGAGAATGAGCAGTTCTTC
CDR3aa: CSARIFWEENEQFF

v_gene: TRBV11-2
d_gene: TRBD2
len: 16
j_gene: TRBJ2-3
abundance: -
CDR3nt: TGTGCCAGCAGCTGGAGACTAGCGGGAGATGTGGATACGCAGTATTTT
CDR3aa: CASSWRLAGDVDTQYF

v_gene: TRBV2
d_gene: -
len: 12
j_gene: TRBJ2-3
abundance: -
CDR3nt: TGTGCCAGCAGTGAAATAGGTGATACGCAGTATTTT
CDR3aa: CASSEIGDTQYF

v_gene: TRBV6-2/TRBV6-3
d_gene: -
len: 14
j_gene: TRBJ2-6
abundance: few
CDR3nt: TGTGCCAGCAGTTACAGCTCTGGGGCCAACGTCCTGACTTTC
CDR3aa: CASSYSSGANVLTF

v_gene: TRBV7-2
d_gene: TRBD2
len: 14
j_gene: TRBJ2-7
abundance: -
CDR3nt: TGTGCCAGCAGCTTTGCAGCGGGAGGAGGCGAGCAGTACTTC
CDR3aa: CASSFAAGGGEQYF